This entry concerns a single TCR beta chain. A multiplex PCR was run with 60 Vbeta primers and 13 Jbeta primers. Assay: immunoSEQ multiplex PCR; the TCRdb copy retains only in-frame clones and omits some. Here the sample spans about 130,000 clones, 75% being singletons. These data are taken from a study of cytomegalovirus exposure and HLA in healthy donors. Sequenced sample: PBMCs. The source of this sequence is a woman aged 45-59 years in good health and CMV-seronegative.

Here the CDR3 reads CASRLAGGAYEQYF. CDR3 nucleotide sequence: TGTGCCAGCAGACTAGCGGGAGGGGCCTACGAGCAGTACTTC. The V and J genes are TRBV6-5 and TRBJ2-7, with 13 bases identical to TRBD2. Germline V gene data show CDR1 as MNHEY and CDR2 as SVGAGI. CDR3 length equals 14 residues. Unmatched junction bases numbered 1, after V lost 6 bases and J lost 2 bases.